The 32 T cell receptor beta chains in this list originate from one sample, sequenced in a study of cytomegalovirus exposure and HLA in healthy donors. The method was immunoSEQ multiplex PCR; TCRdb's version includes in-frame clones alone and lacks a portion of them. Here the sample spans about 55,000 clones, 75% to 95% being singletons. Specimen: PBMCs. These TCRs come from a man younger than 35 in good health and CMV-seronegative.

V gene TRBV6-5 combines with J gene TRBJ1-3; 7 nucleotides align to TRBD1. The V gene's germline CDR1 is MNHEY and CDR2 SVGAGI. The CDR3 covers 15 residues. With 6 bases clipped from V and 2 bases from J, the junction kept 7 bases outside the gene matches. The CDR3 sequence: CASSRQGIPGNTIYF. Written as DNA, the CDR3 is TGTGCCAGCAGCCGACAGGGAATCCCTGGAAACACCATATATTTT.

V is TRBV28 and J is TRBJ2-2; 9 nucleotides match TRBD2. CDR3 size: 15 residues. The J segment lost 7 bases and the V segment lost 1 base, leaving 4 bases of the junction unmatched. The germline V gene encodes CDR1 MDHEN and CDR2 SYDVKM. In DNA form, the CDR3 reads TGTGCCAGCAGTTTATTTAGCGGGAGAGGCGGGGAGCTGTTTTTT. It yields the protein CASSLFSGRGGELFF.

This clone appeared a few times. The gene calls are TRBV28 and TRBJ1-2, with TRBD1 as a possible D gene (5 bases). V was clipped by 4 bases and J by 7 bases, with 16 bases between them. Per germline, CDR1 MDHEN and CDR2 SYDVKM. This CDR3 comprises 14 residues. CDR3 in DNA: TGTGCCAGCAGTTCCCCCGCCGGGGGACCTGGCTACACCTTC. Translating gives CASSSPAGGPGYTF.

This rearrangement joins TRBV6-5 to TRBJ2-7, with TRBD1 identical over 8 bases. CDR3 length: 15 residues. In germline, CDR1 is MNHEY, CDR2 SVGAGI. The junction had 11 bases not matched to a gene; V was cut back by 6 bases and J by 4 bases. This CDR3 reads CASSPSRQGAYEQYF. Written as DNA, the CDR3 is TGTGCCAGCAGCCCTTCTCGGCAGGGGGCTTACGAGCAGTACTTC.

V and J are TRBV5-5 and TRBJ1-1; 7 nucleotides agree with TRBD1. V was clipped by 2 bases and J by 4 bases; unmatched bases: 11. Germline V CDR1 and CDR2: SGHKS, YYEKEE (reference sequence). The CDR3 has 16 residues. The CDR3: CASSFRGALSGTEAFF. The CDR3 DNA is TGTGCCAGCAGCTTCAGGGGGGCGCTTTCAGGCACTGAAGCTTTCTTT.

The J gene is TRBJ1-5, the V gene TRBV19, with 11 bases lining up with TRBD1. V lost 4 bases to trimming and J lost 6 bases; unmatched junction nucleotides: 5. In germline, CDR1 is LNHDA, CDR2 SQIVND (reference sequence). CDR3 length: 15 residues. CDR3 DNA: TGTGCCAGTAGTACCCGGACAGGGGGCGGTCAGCCCCAGCATTTT. Encoded protein: CASSTRTGGGQPQHF.

The chain combines TRBV11-3 with TRBJ2-6, with 10 positions matching TRBD1. The CDR3 runs 17 residues. Per the germline V gene, CDR1 is SGHNT and CDR2 is YENEEA. J was trimmed by 2 bases and V by 4 bases; bases with no gene match: 5. The CDR3 spells CASSSGTGAPGANVLTF. Written as DNA, the CDR3 is TGTGCCAGCAGCTCGGGGACAGGGGCTCCTGGGGCCAACGTCCTGACTTTC. Full variable domain (missing parts from reference TRBV11-3 and TRBJ2-6): EAGVVQSPRYKIIEKKQPVAFWCNPISGHNTLYWYLQNLGQGPELLIRYENEEAVDDSQLPKDRFSAERLKGVDSTLKIQPAELGDSAVYLCASSSGTGAPGANVLTFGAGSRLTVL.

The chain employs TRBV5-8 and TRBJ2-6, with a tentative D call TRBD1 (5 bases). The V end was cut by 1 base, the J end by 3 bases, with 8 bases between. The CDR3 is 15 amino acids. Germline CDR1 reads SGHTS; CDR2 reads YDEGEE. CDR3 DNA sequence: TGTGCCAGCAGCTTGCAGGGCCTTGGGGCCAACGTCCTGACTTTC. Translating gives CASSLQGLGANVLTF.

This chain uses TRBV29-1 with TRBJ2-1, with a possible D match to TRBD1 (6 bases). V was trimmed by 7 bases and J by 4 bases, leaving 17 bases between them. This CDR3 has 14 amino acids. CDR1 and CDR2 from the germline V gene are SQVTM and ANQGSEA. Written as DNA, the CDR3 is TGCAGCGACCTAGGGGGTCCGGCTTACAATGAGCAGTTCTTC. It codes for CSDLGGPAYNEQFF.

The genes are TRBV29-1 and TRBJ2-2; 12 bases fit TRBD2. V lost 5 bases and J lost 7; bases outside the gene matches: 8. The CDR3 totals 15 residues. CDR1 SQVTM and CDR2 ANQGSEA come from the germline V gene. The CDR3 loop is CSVRLAGDEGGELFF. CDR3 DNA sequence: TGCAGCGTTAGACTAGCGGGAGACGAGGGCGGGGAGCTGTTTTTT.

This chain connects TRBV27 to TRBJ2-7, with D possibly TRBD1 on 6 matching bases. The CDR3 loop spans 15 amino acids. V shed 2 bases and J shed 4 bases, with 15 bases lying between them. Per germline, CDR1 MNHEY and CDR2 SMNVEV (reference sequence). CDR3 nucleotides: TGTGCCAGCAGTTTACTGGGGGCGCGGCAATACGAGCAGTACTTC. Translation: CASSLLGARQYEQYF.

V and J are TRBV28 and TRBJ1-5, with TRBD1 matching 8 bases. V dropped 5 bases and J dropped 4; count of bases not matched to a gene: 4. Looked up from germline, CDR1 is MDHEN and CDR2 is SYDVKM. The CDR3 contains 14 residues. The CDR3 coding sequence is TGTGCCAGCAGTCCTCGACAGGGGAATCAGCCCCAGCATTTT. Translating gives CASSPRQGNQPQHF. The full variable domain, completed using reference TRBV28 and TRBJ1-5, is DVKVTQSSRYLVKRTGEKVFLECVQDMDHENMFWYRQDPGLGLRLIYFSYDVKMKEKGDIPEGYSVSREKKERFSLILESASTNQTSMYLCASSPRQGNQPQHFGDGTRLSIL.

This clone showed up just once. The rearrangement joins TRBV7-2 to TRBJ2-1; 12 bases agree with TRBD2. This CDR3 comprises 17 residues. Looked up from germline, CDR1 is SGHTA and CDR2 is FQGNSA. V gave up 1 base and J gave up 3 bases; unmatched junction bases: 4. Here the CDR3 DNA reads TGTGCCAGCAGCTTAGGGCTAGCGGGAGGGCGCTACAATGAGCAGTTCTTC. It encodes CASSLGLAGGRYNEQFF.

DNA for the CDR3: TGTGCCAGCAGCCAATTGGTTAGCGGGGGGCAGTACTTC. Translation: CASSQLVSGGQYF. This sequence joins TRBV7-2 and TRBJ2-7, with TRBD2 matching 9 bases. V dropped 5 bases and J dropped 9; count of bases not matched to a gene: 8. The CDR3 has 13 residues. Per the germline V gene, CDR1 is SGHTA and CDR2 is FQGNSA.

This sequence joins TRBV5-6 and TRBJ2-7; the D is unclear. The CDR3 runs to 12 residues. V lost 0 bases and J 4 bases, leaving 5 bases between the germline ends. Germline loops: CDR1 SGHDT, CDR2 YYEEEE. CDR3 region: CASSLVEYEQYF. CDR3 nucleotides: TGTGCCAGCAGCTTGGTGGAGTACGAGCAGTACTTC.

This chain uses TRBV6-1 with TRBJ2-2; D might be TRBD1 (6 bases). Germline CDR1 and CDR2: MNHNS and SASEGT. V dropped 6 bases and J dropped 5 bases, with 13 bases sitting between them. This CDR3 is 14 amino acids long. In DNA, the CDR3 is TGTGCCAGCAGCTTCGGGACAAAGACCGGGGAGCTGTTTTTT. Translated: CASSFGTKTGELFF.

This clone was picked up one time. The chain has TRBV2 and TRBJ2-3, with D hard to call. Trimming took off 2 bases at V and 4 bases at J, with 16 bases between the two ends. The CDR3 extends over 16 amino acids. Per the germline V gene, CDR1 is SNHLY and CDR2 is FYNNEI. The DNA for the CDR3 is TGTGCCAGCAGTGAACCGAGCCTAGTAGCCCCAGATACGCAGTATTTT. Amino acids: CASSEPSLVAPDTQYF.

V usage is TRBV19 and J usage is TRBJ2-3, with a possible D match to TRBD2 (7 bases). The V gene's germline CDR1 is LNHDA and CDR2 SQIVND (reference sequence). The CDR3 totals 13 residues. The V end lost 3 bases, the J end lost 4 bases, and 8 bases lay between the germline ends. CDR3 sequence reads: CASSIGGPDTQYF. Here the CDR3 DNA reads TGTGCCAGTAGTATCGGGGGGCCAGATACGCAGTATTTT.

This chain connects TRBV28 to TRBJ1-3; the D is unclear. Germline V gene sequence: CDR1 MDHEN, CDR2 SYDVKM. This CDR3 comprises 14 residues. V was trimmed by 2 bases and J by 4 bases, leaving 9 bases between them. The CDR3 spells CASSLAQAGNTIYF. The CDR3 nucleotides read TGTGCCAGCAGTTTAGCCCAGGCAGGAAACACCATATATTTT.

This chain uses TRBV4-1 with TRBJ1-5; D not certain. Germline assignment: CDR1 MGHRA and CDR2 YSYEKL. The CDR3 covers 14 residues. V was shortened by 1 base and J by 4 bases, with 8 bases between the two germline ends. CDR3 amino acids: CASSQASGNQPQHF. CDR3 nucleotides: TGCGCCAGCAGCCAAGCCTCGGGAAATCAGCCCCAGCATTTT.

The chain recombines TRBV2 with TRBJ2-5, with D possibly matching TRBD2 (5 bases). Germline CDR1 SNHLY, CDR2 FYNNEI. The CDR3 has 13 amino acids. V was trimmed by 7 bases and J by 2 bases, leaving 11 bases between them. CDR3 region: CASKEGWQETQYF. Here the CDR3 DNA reads TGTGCCAGCAAAGAGGGTTGGCAAGAGACCCAGTACTTC.

Here the CDR3 reads CASSPSGRASPGELFF. The CDR3 region has the DNA TGCGCCAGCAGCCCCAGCGGGAGGGCCTCTCCCGGGGAGCTGTTTTTT. The chain recombines TRBV5-1 with TRBJ2-2, with 10 bases matching TRBD2. The CDR3 is 16 residues long. Trimming took 4 bases from V and 6 from J; bases not matched to a gene: 9. The germline CDR1 and CDR2 sequences are SGHRS and YFSETQ.

The chain combines TRBV18 with TRBJ2-3; 8 nucleotides agree with TRBD1. J lost 2 bases, V lost 2 bases, and 6 bases had no gene match. Germline assignment: CDR1 KGHSH and CDR2 LQKENI. The CDR3 has 16 residues. CDR3 region: CASSPSDRGFTDTQYF. The CDR3 DNA sequence: TGTGCCAGCTCACCAAGCGACAGGGGTTTCACAGATACGCAGTATTTT. The full variable domain, rest sourced from reference TRBV18 and TRBJ2-3, is NAGVMQNPRHLVRRRGQEARLRCSPMKGHSHVYWYRQLPEEGLKFMVYLQKENIIDESGMPKERFSAEFPKEGPSILRIQQVVRGDSAAYFCASSPSDRGFTDTQYFGPGTRLTVL.

The rearrangement joins TRBV2 to TRBJ2-2; perhaps TRBD2 as D (6 bases). Germline CDR1 and CDR2: SNHLY and FYNNEI. This CDR3 contains 16 residues. V dropped 6 bases and J dropped 4 bases, with 18 bases sitting between them. The CDR3: CASRYRDWAGTGELFF. CDR3 bases: TGTGCCAGCAGATACCGGGACTGGGCGGGCACCGGGGAGCTGTTTTTT. The full variable domain, in which reference TRBV2 and TRBJ2-2 provide the parts outside the CDR3, is EPEVTQTPSHQVTQMGQEVILRCVPISNHLYFYWYRQILGQKVEFLVSFYNNEISEKSEIFDDQFSVERPDGSNFTLKIRSTKLEDSAMYFCASRYRDWAGTGELFFGEGSRLTVL.

This clone occurred once. V gene TRBV10-1 combines with J gene TRBJ1-2; D unresolved. The germline CDR1 and CDR2 sequences are WNHNN and SYGVQD (reference sequence). CDR3 length: 13 amino acids. V lost 3 bases, J lost 0 bases, and 5 bases lay in between. CDR3: CASSENTNYGYTF. The CDR3, as DNA: TGCGCCAGCAGTGAAAACACTAACTATGGCTACACCTTC.

This chain uses TRBV6-5 with TRBJ2-1; weak D call: TRBD1 (6 bases). The CDR3 totals 14 residues. CDR1 and CDR2 (germline): MNHEY, SVGAGI. V dropped 0 bases and J dropped 9 bases, with 12 bases sitting between them. CDR3 nucleotide sequence: TGTGCCAGCAGTTACTCTACTCAGGGGACTGAGCAGTTCTTC. This encodes CASSYSTQGTEQFF.

The chain combines TRBV4-1 with TRBJ2-3; 9 positions match TRBD2. Germline V CDR1 and CDR2: MGHRA, YSYEKL. The CDR3 contains 22 residues. V trimming: 1 base; J trimming: 8 bases; junction bases outside the gene matches: 28. The CDR3 sequence is CASSQGGAGGSGRSKFLSTQYF. The CDR3 nucleotides are TGCGCCAGCAGCCAAGGGGGAGCGGGGGGCAGCGGGAGGTCCAAGTTCTTGAGTACGCAGTATTTT.

The chain links TRBV9 to TRBJ2-5, with TRBD2 identical over 12 bases. With 2 bases clipped from V and 4 bases from J, the junction kept 3 bases outside the gene matches. The CDR3 is 15 residues long. CDR1 and CDR2 (germline): SGDLS, YYNGEE. The DNA of the CDR3 is TGTGCCAGCAGCGTGGGACTAGCGGGTTTAGAGACCCAGTACTTC. Amino acid sequence: CASSVGLAGLETQYF.

This rearrangement joins TRBV5-1 to TRBJ1-2, with 7 bases lining up with TRBD1. The junction had 10 bases not matched to a gene; V was cut back by 4 bases and J by 4 bases. CDR1 SGHRS and CDR2 YFSETQ come from the germline V gene. The CDR3 extends over 15 amino acids. CDR3 amino acids: CASSGSDREFYGYTF. CDR3 DNA sequence: TGCGCCAGCAGCGGAAGTGACAGGGAGTTCTATGGCTACACCTTC. Full variable domain (remainder filled in from reference TRBV5-1 and TRBJ1-2): KAGVTQTPRYLIKTRGQQVTLSCSPISGHRSVSWYQQTPGQGLQFLFEYFSETQRNKGNFPGRFSGRQFSNSRSEMNVSTLELGDSALYLCASSGSDREFYGYTFGSGTRLTVV.

This chain links TRBV27 with TRBJ2-3, with D maybe TRBD2 (5 bases). This CDR3 has 14 residues. Trimming removed 2 bases from V and 2 bases from J, with 8 bases in between. CDR1 and CDR2 from the germline V gene are MNHEY and SMNVEV (reference sequence). The CDR3 loop reads CASSLTRATDTQYF. The CDR3 DNA sequence: TGTGCCAGCAGTTTAACTAGGGCCACAGATACGCAGTATTTT.

The genes are TRBV11-2 and TRBJ1-5; possible D gene TRBD1, 5 bases. V lost 1 base, J lost 7 bases, and 17 bases lay in between. CDR3 length: 16 residues. The germline V gene has CDR1 SGHAT and CDR2 FQNNGV. The CDR3, as DNA: TGTGCCAGCAGCTTAGCCCCGGGGGACTTAGGACAGCCCCAGCATTTT. This codes for CASSLAPGDLGQPQHF.

J is TRBJ1-1 and V is TRBV2; D ambiguous. The CDR3 extends over 13 amino acids. CDR1 and CDR2 (germline): SNHLY, FYNNEI. Trimming took off 7 bases at V and 5 bases at J, with 14 bases between the two ends. Here the CDR3 DNA reads TGTGCCAGCAACTACCGGGGAGGGACTGAAGCTTTCTTT. Translation gives CASNYRGGTEAFF.